This T cell receptor (beta chain) came from a study of cytomegalovirus exposure and HLA in healthy donors. Findings and caveats of the study: Beyond CMV serostatus, there was no information to go on about immune exposure. Investigators reported 164 TCR beta chains as tied to cytomegalovirus.

Details on this clone: No antigen is known for it.

This CDR3 spans 14 amino acids. Between the trimmed V and J ends, which lost 6 bases and 3 bases, there was a span of 14 bases. The germline V gene encodes CDR1 ENHRY and CDR2 SYGVKD. In the PCR, 60 Vbeta and 13 Jbeta primers were used. Generated by immunoSEQ multiplex PCR, the TCRdb table keeps only in-frame clones and is missing some. The table has some 190,000 clones, around 80% seen once; the top ten hold approximately 1.3%. The chain is built from TRBV10-3 and TRBJ1-1, with D uncertain. Sequenced material: PBMCs. The clonotype was recovered from a girl aged 10 to 17 in good health and CMV-seropositive. CDR3 amino acids: CAIRVDRSHTEAFF. Written as DNA, the CDR3 is TGTGCCATCAGAGTTGATCGGTCACACACTGAAGCTTTCTTT.